Described below is a single T cell receptor beta chain sequence and its context. Libraries were prepared by immunoSEQ multiplex PCR; TCRdb keeps only in-frame clonotypes and omits some of them. The sample includes 130,000 or so clones, roughly nine tenths of them seen just once. This specimen comes from a study of control samples from healthy donors and cancer patients. CDR1 and CDR2 (germline): SEHNR, FQNEAQ (reference sequence). V lost 5 bases to trimming and J lost 0 bases, with 13 bases between them. This CDR3 spans 15 amino acids. This TCR was recovered from a man aged 45 to 65 in good health. The sequenced sample was blood. The V gene is TRBV7-9, the J gene TRBJ1-1; possibly TRBD1 for D (5 bases). The CDR3 reads CASSQGGIMNTEAFF. For the CDR3, the DNA is TGTGCCAGCAGCCAGGGCGGGATTATGAACACTGAAGCTTTCTTT.